One and the same sample provided the 7 T cell receptor beta chains below, sequenced in a study of beta chain features in type 1 diabetes. Study-level results: Shorter TCRB CDR3s, moderately but significantly so, were found in Type 1 diabetes patients in all four CD4+ subsets.

The investigators reverse transcribed all of the isolated RNA, so they sequenced expressed TCRB transcripts. The data were produced by immunoSEQ multiplex PCR, yet TCRdb's version contains in-frame clones alone and is incomplete. Of 640,000 or so clones in the sample, roughly 13% were seen once. These receptors have no identified antigens. The specimen was naive CD4+ T cells from blood. These receptors were obtained from a man aged 18 to 35 with type 1 diabetes.

This clone was found a few times. The rearrangement uses TRBV7-2 and TRBJ1-1, with D perhaps matching TRBD1 (6 bases). Trimming took 8 bases from V and 5 from J, leaving 18 bases between them. There are 14 residues in the CDR3. Germline V CDR1 and CDR2: SGHTA, FQGNSA. CDR3 sequence: CASSQTGAGTEAFF. The CDR3 DNA is TGTGCCAGCTCCCAAACGGGGGCTGGGACTGAAGCTTTCTTT.

This clone occurred a few times. The chain links TRBV28 to TRBJ2-5, with a weak D call TRBD2 (6 bases). Trimming removed 7 bases from V and 7 bases from J, with 16 bases in between. This CDR3 has 13 residues. CDR1 and CDR2 (germline): MDHEN, SYDVKM. The CDR3 bases are TGTGCCAGCAATCTCTCCGGGAGTGGGACCCAGTACTTC. It encodes CASNLSGSGTQYF.

The chain joins TRBV2 to TRBJ1-2, with no clear D. V was shortened by 6 bases and J by 7 bases, with 21 bases between the two germline ends. The CDR3 has 15 amino acids. Per germline, CDR1 SNHLY and CDR2 FYNNEI. The CDR3 DNA is TGTGCCAGCAGAGGCGGCTTGAACTTGGGATTTGGCTACACCTTC. Its protein is CASRGGLNLGFGYTF.

This clone was counted a few times. This chain links TRBV7-2 with TRBJ2-5; D not resolved. The CDR3 has 13 amino acids. CDR1 SGHTA and CDR2 FQGNSA come from the germline V gene. Trimming left V 5 bases short and J 4 bases short, with 11 bases between. The CDR3 region has the DNA TGTGCCAGCAGCGTCTCCTATGGAGAGACCCAGTACTTC. This gives the protein CASSVSYGETQYF.

This chain connects TRBV16 to TRBJ1-2, with a possible D match to TRBD1 (5 bases). Germline V gene data show CDR1 as KGHSY and CDR2 as FQNENV. The V and J ends lost 8 bases and 8 bases respectively, with 18 bases between them. This CDR3 has 13 residues. The CDR3 DNA sequence: TGTGCCAGCGCCGATACCCGGGACGGCGGCTACACCTTC. Protein sequence: CASADTRDGGYTF.

The J gene is TRBJ2-2, the V gene TRBV7-7; 10 bases line up with TRBD2. Losses at the gene ends were 5 bases for V and 3 bases for J; bases not matched to a gene: 6. Germline values: CDR1 SSHAT, CDR2 FNYEAQ (reference sequence). The CDR3 loop spans 16 amino acids. CDR3 sequence: CASSMGLASDTGELFF. Written as DNA, the CDR3 is TGTGCCAGCAGCATGGGACTAGCGTCAGACACCGGGGAGCTGTTTTTT.

The rearrangement links TRBV30 to TRBJ2-5; D is undetermined. Germline values: CDR1 GTSNPN, CDR2 SVGIG (reference sequence). V lost 4 bases to trimming and J lost 2 bases, with 8 bases between them. The CDR3 spans 12 residues. CDR3 DNA: TGTGCCTGGACAGTCAGTCAAGAGACCCAGTACTTC. This codes for CAWTVSQETQYF.